This record covers a single T cell receptor beta chain. Its target is not known. These data come from a study of cytomegalovirus exposure and HLA in healthy donors. General study points: Associated with cytomegalovirus, according to the listing, were around 160 TCR beta chains.

PCR amplification relied on 60 Vbeta primers (plus 13 Jbeta primers). Clones were read by immunoSEQ multiplex PCR, and TCRdb kept only the in-frame ones, dropping some. This sample yields over 80,000 clones, of which 55% to 80% are seen a single time; about 3.7% belongs to the top ten. The V gene lost 6 bases and the J gene lost 3 bases, with 14 bases spanning the gap. The length of the CDR3 is 14 residues. From germline, CDR1 is MNHEY and CDR2 SVGAGI. V is TRBV6-5 and J is TRBJ1-1; D call uncertain. This clonotype originated in a man aged 35 to 55 in good health and CMV-seronegative. Sequencing input: PBMCs. The CDR3 loop reads CASRPALAHTEAFF. The CDR3 bases are TGTGCCAGCAGGCCAGCCCTAGCGCACACTGAAGCTTTCTTT.